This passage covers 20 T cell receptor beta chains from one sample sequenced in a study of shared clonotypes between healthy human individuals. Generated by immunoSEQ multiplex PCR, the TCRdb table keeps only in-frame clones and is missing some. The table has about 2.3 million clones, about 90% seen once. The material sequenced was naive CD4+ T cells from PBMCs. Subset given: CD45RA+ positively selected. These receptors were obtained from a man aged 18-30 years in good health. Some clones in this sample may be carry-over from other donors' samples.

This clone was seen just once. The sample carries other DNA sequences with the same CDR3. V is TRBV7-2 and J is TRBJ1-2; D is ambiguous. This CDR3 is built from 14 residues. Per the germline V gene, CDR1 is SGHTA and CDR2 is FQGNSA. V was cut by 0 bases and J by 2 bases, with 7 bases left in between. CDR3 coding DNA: TGTGCCAGCAGCTTAGCCAGAGGGAACTATGGCTACACCTTC. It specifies CASSLARGNYGYTF.

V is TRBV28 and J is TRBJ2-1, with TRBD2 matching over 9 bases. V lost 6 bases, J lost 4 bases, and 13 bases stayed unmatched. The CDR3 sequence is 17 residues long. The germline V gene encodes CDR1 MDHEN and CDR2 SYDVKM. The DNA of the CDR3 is TGTGCCAGCAGCCCCCCCTGGTTGACTAGCGGATACAATGAGCAGTTCTTC. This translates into CASSPPWLTSGYNEQFF.

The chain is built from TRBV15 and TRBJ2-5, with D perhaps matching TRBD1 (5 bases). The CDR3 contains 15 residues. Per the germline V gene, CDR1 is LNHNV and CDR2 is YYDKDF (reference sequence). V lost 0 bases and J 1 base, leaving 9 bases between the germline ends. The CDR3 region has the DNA TGTGCCACCAGCAGAGAGAGACAGTCCCAAGAGACCCAGTACTTC. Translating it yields CATSRERQSQETQYF. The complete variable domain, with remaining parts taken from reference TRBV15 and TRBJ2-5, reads DAMVIQNPRYQVTQFGKPVTLSCSQTLNHNVMYWYQQKSSQAPKLLFHYYDKDFNNEADTPDNFQSRRPNTSFCFLDIRSPGLGDTAMYLCATSRERQSQETQYFGPGTRLLVL.

Here the CDR3 reads CASSPAGIQETQYF. For the CDR3, the DNA is TGTGCCAGCAGCCCGGCCGGGATTCAAGAGACCCAGTACTTC. The chain uses TRBV28 and TRBJ2-5; maybe TRBD2 (5 bases). Trimming took 6 bases from V and 2 from J, leaving 13 bases between them. The germline gives CDR1 MDHEN, CDR2 SYDVKM. The CDR3 contains 14 residues.

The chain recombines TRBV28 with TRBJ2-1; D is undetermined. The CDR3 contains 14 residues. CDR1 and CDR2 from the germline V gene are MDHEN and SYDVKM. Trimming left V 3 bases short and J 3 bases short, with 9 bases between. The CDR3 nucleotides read TGTGCCAGCAGTTTGTTACGGAACTACAATGAGCAGTTCTTC. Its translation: CASSLLRNYNEQFF.

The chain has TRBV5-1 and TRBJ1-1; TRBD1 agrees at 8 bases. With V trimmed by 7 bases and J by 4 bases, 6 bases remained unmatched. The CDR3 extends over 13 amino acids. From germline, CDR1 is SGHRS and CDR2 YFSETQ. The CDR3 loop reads CASLNTGGTEAFF. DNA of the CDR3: TGCGCCAGCCTTAACACAGGGGGCACTGAAGCTTTCTTT.

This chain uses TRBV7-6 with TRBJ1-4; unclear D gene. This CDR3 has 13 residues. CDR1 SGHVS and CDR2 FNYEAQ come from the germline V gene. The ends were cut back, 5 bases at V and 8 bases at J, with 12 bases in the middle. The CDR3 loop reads CASSKGGGEKLFF. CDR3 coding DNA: TGTGCCAGCAGCAAGGGTGGAGGGGAAAAACTGTTTTTT.

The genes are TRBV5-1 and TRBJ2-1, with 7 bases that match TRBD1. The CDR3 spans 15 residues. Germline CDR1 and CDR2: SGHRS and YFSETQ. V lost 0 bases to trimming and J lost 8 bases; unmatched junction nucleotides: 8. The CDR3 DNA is TGCGCCAGCAGCTTGGACCCGACAGGGTTCGATGAGCAGTTCTTC. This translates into CASSLDPTGFDEQFF. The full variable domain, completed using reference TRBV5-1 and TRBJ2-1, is KAGVTQTPRYLIKTRGQQVTLSCSPISGHRSVSWYQQTPGQGLQFLFEYFSETQRNKGNFPGRFSGRQFSNSRSEMNVSTLELGDSALYLCASSLDPTGFDEQFFGPGTRLTVL.

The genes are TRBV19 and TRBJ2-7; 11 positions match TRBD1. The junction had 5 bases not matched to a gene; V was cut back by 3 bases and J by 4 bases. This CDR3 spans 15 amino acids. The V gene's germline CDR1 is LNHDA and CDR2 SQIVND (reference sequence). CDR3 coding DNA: TGTGCCAGTAGTATCAGGACAGGGGGCGAGTACGAGCAGTACTTC. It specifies CASSIRTGGEYEQYF.

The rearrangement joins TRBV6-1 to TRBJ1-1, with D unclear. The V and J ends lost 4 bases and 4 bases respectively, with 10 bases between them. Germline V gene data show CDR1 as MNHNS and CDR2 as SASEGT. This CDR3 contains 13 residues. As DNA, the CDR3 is TGTGCCAGCAGTGCCTTGTGGGCCACTGAAGCTTTCTTT. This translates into CASSALWATEAFF.

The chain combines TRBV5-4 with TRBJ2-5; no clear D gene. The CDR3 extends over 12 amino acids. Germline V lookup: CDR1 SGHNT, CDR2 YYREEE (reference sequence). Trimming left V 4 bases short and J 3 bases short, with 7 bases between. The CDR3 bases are TGTGCCAGCAGCCCACACAAAGAGACCCAGTACTTC. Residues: CASSPHKETQYF.

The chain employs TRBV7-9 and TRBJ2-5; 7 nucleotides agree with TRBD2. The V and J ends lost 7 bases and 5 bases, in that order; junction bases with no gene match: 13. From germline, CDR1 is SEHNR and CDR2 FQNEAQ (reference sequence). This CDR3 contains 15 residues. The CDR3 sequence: CASNPVGGRAETQYF. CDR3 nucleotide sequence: TGTGCCAGCAACCCCGTGGGCGGGAGAGCCGAGACCCAGTACTTC.

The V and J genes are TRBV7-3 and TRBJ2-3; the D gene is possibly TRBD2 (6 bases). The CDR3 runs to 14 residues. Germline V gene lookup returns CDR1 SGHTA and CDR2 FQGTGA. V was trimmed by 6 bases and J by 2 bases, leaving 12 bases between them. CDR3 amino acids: CASSQRLDTDTQYF. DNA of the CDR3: TGTGCCAGCAGTCAAAGACTAGACACAGATACGCAGTATTTT.

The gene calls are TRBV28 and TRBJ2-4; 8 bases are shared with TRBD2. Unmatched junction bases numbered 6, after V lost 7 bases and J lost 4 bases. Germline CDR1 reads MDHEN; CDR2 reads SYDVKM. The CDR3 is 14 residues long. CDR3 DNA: TGTGCCAGCACCAAGGCGGGGGGTAAAAACATTCAGTACTTC. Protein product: CASTKAGGKNIQYF.

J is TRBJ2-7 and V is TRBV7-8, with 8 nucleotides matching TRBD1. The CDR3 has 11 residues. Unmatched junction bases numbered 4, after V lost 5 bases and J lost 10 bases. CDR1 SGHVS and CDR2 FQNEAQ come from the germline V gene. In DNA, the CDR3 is TGTGCCAGCAGCCCCGGGACAGGACAGTACTTC. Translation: CASSPGTGQYF.

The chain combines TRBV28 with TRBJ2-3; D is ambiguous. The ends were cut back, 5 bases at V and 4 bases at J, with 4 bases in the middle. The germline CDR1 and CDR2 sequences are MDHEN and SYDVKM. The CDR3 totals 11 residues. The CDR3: CASSTSDTQYF. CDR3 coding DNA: TGTGCCAGCAGTACCTCAGATACGCAGTATTTT.

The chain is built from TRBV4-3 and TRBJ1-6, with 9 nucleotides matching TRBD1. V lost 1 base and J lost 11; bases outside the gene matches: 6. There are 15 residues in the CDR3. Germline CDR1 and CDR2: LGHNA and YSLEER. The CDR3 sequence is CASSQVVTGGPPLHF. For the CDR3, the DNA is TGCGCCAGCAGCCAAGTTGTGACAGGGGGACCACCCCTCCACTTT.

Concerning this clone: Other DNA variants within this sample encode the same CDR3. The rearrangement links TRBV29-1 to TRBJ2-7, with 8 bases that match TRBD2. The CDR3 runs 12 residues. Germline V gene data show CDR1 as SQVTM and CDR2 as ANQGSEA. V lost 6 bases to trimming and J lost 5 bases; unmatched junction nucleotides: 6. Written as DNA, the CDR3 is TGCAGCGTGGGGACGGGGGGGAACGAGCAGTACTTC. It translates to CSVGTGGNEQYF.

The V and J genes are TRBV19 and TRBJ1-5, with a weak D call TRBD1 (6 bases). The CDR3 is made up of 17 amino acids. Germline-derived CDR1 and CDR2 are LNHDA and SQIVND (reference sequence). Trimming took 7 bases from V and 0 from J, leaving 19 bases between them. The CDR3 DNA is TGTGCCAGTAAGTCTGCGTCGGGACAATTTAGCAATCAGCCCCAGCATTTT. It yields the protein CASKSASGQFSNQPQHF.

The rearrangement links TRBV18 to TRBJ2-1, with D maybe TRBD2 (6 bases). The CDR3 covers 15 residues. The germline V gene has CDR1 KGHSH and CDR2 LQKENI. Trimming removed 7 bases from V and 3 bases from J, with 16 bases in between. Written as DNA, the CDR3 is TGTGCCAGCTGGGTTGGCGGGAAGGGCTACAATGAGCAGTTCTTC. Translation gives CASWVGGKGYNEQFF.